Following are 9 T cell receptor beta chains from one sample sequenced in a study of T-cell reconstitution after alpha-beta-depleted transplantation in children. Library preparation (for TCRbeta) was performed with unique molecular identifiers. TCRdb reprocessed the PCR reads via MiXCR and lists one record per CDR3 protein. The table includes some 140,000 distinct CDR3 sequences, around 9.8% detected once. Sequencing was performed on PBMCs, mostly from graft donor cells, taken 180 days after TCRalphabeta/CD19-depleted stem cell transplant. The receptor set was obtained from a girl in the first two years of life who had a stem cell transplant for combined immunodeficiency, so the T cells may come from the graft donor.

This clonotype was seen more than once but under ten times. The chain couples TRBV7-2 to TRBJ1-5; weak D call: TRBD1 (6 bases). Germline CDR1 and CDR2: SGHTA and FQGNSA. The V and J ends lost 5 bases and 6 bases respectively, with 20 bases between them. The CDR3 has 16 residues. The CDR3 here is CASSPRHRQVGQPQHF. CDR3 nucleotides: TGTGCCAGCAGCCCTAGGCATAGACAGGTGGGTCAGCCCCAGCATTTT.

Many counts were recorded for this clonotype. The CDR3, as DNA: TGTGCCAGCAGCCCCTCCGGGACAGACTATAATTCACCCCTCCACTTT. Translation gives CASSPSGTDYNSPLHF. J is TRBJ1-6 and V is TRBV5-5, with 7 bases that match TRBD1. The V gene end was trimmed by 4 bases and the J gene end by 3 bases; junction bases not matched to a gene: 7. This CDR3 spans 16 amino acids. Germline loops: CDR1 SGHKS, CDR2 YYEKEE (reference sequence).

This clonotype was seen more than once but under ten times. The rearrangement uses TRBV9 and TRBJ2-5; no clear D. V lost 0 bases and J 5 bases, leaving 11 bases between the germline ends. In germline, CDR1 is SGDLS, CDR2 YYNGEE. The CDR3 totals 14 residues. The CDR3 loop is CASSVARLAETQYF. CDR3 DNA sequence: TGTGCCAGCAGCGTAGCGCGCCTGGCGGAGACCCAGTACTTC.

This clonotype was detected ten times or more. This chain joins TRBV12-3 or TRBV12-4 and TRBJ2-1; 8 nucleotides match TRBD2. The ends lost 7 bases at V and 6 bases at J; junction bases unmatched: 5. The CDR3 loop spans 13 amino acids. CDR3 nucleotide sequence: TGTGCCAGCATTACCGGGACTAGCAATGAGCAGTTCTTC. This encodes CASITGTSNEQFF.

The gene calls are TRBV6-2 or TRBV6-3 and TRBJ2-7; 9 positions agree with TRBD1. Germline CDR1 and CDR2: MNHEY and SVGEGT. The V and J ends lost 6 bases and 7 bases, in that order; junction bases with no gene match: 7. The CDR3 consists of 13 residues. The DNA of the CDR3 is TGTGCCAGCAGCCAGGGGACAGGGAGTGAGCAGTACTTC. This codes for CASSQGTGSEQYF.

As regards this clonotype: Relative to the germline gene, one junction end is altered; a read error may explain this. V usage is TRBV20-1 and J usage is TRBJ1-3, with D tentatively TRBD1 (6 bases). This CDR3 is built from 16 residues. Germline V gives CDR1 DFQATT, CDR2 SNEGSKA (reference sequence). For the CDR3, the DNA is TGCAGTGCTAGAGATCAGGGGCGAGGGTCTGGAAACACCACATATTTT. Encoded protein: CSARDQGRGSGNTTYF.

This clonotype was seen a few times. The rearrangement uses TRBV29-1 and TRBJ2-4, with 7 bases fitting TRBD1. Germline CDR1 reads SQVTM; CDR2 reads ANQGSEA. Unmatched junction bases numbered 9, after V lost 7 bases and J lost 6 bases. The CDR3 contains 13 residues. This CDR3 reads CSARDSLINIQYF. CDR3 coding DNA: TGCAGCGCCCGGGACAGCCTAATAAACATTCAGTACTTC.

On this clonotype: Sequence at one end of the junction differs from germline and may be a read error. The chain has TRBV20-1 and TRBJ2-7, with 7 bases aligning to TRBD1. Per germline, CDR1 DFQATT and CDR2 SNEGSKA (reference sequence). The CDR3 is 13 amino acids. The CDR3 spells CSALRQGAYDQYF. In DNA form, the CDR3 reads TGCAGTGCACTTCGACAGGGAGCCTACGATCAGTACTTC.

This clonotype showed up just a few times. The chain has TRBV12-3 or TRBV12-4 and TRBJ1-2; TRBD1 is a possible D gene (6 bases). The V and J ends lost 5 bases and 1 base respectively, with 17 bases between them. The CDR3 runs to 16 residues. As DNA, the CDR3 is TGTGCCAGCAGTGCCGCCGGACAGTTAATTAACTATGGCTACACCTTC. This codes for CASSAAGQLINYGYTF.